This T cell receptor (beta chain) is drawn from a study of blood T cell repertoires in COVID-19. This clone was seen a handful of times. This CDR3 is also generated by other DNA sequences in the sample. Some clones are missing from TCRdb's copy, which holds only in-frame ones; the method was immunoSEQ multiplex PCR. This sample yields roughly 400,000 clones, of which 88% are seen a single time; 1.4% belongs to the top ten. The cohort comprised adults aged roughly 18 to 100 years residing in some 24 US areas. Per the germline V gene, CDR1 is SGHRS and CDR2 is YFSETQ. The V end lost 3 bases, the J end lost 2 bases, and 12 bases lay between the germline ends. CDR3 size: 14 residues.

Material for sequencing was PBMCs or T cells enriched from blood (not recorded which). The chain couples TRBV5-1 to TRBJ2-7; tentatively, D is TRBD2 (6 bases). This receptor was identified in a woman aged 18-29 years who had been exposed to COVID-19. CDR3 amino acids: CASSSGTGAYEQYF. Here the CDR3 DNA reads TGCGCCAGCAGCTCCGGGACGGGAGCCTACGAGCAGTACTTC.